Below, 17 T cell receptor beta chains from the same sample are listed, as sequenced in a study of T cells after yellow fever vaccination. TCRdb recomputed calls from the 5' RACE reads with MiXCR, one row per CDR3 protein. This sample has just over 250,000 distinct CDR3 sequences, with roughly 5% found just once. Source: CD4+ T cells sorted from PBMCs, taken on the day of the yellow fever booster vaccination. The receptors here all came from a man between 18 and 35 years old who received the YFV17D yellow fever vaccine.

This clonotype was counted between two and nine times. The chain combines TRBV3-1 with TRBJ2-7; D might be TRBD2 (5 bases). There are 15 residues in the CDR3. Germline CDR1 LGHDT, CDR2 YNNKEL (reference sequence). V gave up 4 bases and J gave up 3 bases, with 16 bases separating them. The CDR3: CASSPPWGEIYEQYF. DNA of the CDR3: TGTGCCAGCAGCCCCCCGTGGGGAGAGATCTACGAGCAGTACTTC.

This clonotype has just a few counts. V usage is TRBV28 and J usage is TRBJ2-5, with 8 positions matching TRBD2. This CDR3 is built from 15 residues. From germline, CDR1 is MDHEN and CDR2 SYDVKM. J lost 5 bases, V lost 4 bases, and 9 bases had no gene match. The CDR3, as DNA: TGTGCCAGCAGTTCAACTAGCGGCAACAGGGAGACCCAGTACTTC. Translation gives CASSSTSGNRETQYF.

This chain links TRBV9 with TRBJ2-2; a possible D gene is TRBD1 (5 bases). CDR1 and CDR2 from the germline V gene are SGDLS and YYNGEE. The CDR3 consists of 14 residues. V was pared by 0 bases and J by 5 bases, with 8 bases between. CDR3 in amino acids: CASSVVPGTGELFF. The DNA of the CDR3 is TGTGCCAGCAGCGTAGTGCCAGGGACCGGGGAGCTGTTTTTT.

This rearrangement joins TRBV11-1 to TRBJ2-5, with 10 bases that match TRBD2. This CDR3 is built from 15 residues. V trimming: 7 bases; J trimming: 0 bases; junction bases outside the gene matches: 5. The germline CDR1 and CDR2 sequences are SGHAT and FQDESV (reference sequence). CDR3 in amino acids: CASTGGLADQETQYF. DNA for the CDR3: TGTGCCAGCACGGGAGGACTAGCGGACCAAGAGACCCAGTACTTC.

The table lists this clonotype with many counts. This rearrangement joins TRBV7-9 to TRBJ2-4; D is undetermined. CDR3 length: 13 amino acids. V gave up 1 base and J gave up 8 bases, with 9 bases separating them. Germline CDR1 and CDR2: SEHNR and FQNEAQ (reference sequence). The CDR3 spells CASSLVFQDIQYF. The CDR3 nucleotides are TGTGCCAGCAGCTTAGTTTTCCAAGACATTCAGTACTTC.

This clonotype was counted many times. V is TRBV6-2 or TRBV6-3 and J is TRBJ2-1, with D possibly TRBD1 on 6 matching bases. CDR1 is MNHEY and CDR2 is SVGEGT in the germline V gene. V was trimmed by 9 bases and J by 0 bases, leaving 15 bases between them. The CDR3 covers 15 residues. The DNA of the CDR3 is TGTGCCAGTAGCAGGGGCAGCTTCTCCTACAATGAGCAGTTCTTC. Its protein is CASSRGSFSYNEQFF.

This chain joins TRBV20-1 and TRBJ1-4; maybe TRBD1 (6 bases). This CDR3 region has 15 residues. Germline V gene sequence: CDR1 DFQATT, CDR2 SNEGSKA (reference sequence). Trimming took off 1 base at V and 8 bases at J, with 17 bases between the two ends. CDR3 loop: CSARGDRSTREKLFF. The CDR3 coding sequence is TGCAGTGCTAGAGGAGACAGGTCAACGCGGGAAAAACTGTTTTTT.

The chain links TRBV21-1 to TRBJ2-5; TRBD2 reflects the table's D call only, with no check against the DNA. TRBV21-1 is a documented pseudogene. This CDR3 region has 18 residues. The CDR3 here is CASSPRNGTAPYQETQYF. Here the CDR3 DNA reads TGTGCCAGCAGCCCACGTAATGGGACGGCTCCGTACCAAGAGACCCAGTACTTC.

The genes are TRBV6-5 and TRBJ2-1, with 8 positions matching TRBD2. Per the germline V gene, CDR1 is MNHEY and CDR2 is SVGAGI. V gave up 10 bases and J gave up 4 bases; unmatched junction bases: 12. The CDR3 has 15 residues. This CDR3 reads CATGRVGLLYNEQFF. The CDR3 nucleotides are TGTGCCACCGGGAGGGTGGGGTTGTTATACAATGAGCAGTTCTTC.

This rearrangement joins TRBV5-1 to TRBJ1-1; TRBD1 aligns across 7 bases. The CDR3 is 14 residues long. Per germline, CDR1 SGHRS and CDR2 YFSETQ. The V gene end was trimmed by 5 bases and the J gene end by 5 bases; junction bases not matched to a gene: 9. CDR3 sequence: CASRIGGDETEAFF. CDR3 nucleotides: TGCGCCAGCAGAATAGGGGGCGACGAGACTGAAGCTTTCTTT.

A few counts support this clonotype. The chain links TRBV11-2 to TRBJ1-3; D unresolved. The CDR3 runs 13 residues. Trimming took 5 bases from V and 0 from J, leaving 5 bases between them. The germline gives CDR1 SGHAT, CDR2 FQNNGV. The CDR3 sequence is CASSRRSGNTIYF. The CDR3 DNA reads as TGTGCCAGCAGCCGGCGCTCTGGAAACACCATATATTTT.

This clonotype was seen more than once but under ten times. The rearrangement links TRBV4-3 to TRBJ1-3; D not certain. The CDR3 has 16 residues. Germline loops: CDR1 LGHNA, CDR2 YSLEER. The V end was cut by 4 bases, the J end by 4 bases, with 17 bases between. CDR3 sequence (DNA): TGCGCCAGCAGCCGAACCGTAGCCGTCAGGGGAAACACCATATATTTT. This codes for CASSRTVAVRGNTIYF.

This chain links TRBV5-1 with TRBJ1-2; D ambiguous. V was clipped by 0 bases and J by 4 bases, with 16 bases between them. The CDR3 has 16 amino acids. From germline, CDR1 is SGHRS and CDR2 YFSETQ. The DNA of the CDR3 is TGCGCCAGCAGCTTGGGCGAGGGTCTCTCCGTCTATGGCTACACCTTC. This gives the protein CASSLGEGLSVYGYTF.

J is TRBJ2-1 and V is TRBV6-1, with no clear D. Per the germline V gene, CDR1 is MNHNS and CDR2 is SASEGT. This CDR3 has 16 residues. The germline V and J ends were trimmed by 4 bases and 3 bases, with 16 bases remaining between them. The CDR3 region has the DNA TGTGCCAGCAGTGCATCCTGGCCCCCCTTCTACAATGAGCAGTTCTTC. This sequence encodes CASSASWPPFYNEQFF.

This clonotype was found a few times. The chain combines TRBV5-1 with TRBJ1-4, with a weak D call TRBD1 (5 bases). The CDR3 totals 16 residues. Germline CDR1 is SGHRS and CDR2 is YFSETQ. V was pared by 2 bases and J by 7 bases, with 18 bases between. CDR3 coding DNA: TGCGCCAGCAGCTTTGCAGGGCCCTCGGGTGGTGAAAAACTGTTTTTT. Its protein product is CASSFAGPSGGEKLFF.

The CDR3 DNA is TGTGCCAGCAGCTTGGTCATGGGAGAAAAACTGTTTTTT. Translated: CASSLVMGEKLFF. The genes are TRBV5-6 and TRBJ1-4, with D unclear. Germline assignment: CDR1 SGHDT and CDR2 YYEEEE. There are 13 residues in the CDR3. V lost 0 bases, J lost 8 bases, and 8 bases lay in between.

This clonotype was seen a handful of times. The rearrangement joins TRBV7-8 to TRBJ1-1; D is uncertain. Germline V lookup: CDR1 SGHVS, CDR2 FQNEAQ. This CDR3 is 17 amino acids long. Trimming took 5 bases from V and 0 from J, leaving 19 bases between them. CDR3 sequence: CASSPLVPGQMNTEAFF. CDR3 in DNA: TGTGCCAGCAGCCCCCTAGTGCCTGGGCAAATGAACACTGAAGCTTTCTTT.